This TCR beta chain was found in a study of patients and donors after allogeneic stem cell transplantation. There are 16 residues in the CDR3. Germline lookup yields CDR1 SEHNR and CDR2 FQNEAQ (reference sequence). V lost 5 bases, J lost 2 bases, and 18 bases lay in between. TCRdb re-analysed the RT-PCR reads in MiXCR, keeping a single row per CDR3 protein. The table has hundreds of thousands of distinct CDR3 sequences, approximately 16% seen once. The chain joins TRBV7-9 to TRBJ2-5; D is perhaps TRBD1 (5 bases). This TCR was recovered from a human donor who was either an allogeneic HSCT recipient or a stem cell or donor lymphocyte infusion donor (not recorded which). It is not recorded whose cells these are; they may come from a transplant donor. The source material was blood, either unsorted or a sorted T cell fraction (not recorded which). The CDR3 spells CASSPRTYRIQETQYF. The CDR3 nucleotides are TGTGCCAGCAGCCCCCGGACGTACAGGATTCAAGAGACCCAGTACTTC.